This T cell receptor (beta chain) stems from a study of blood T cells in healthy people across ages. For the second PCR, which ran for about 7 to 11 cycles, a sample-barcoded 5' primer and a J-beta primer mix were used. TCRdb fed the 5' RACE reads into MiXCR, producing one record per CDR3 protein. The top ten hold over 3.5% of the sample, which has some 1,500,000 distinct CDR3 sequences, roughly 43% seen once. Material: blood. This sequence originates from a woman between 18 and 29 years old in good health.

CDR3 DNA sequence: TGTGCCAGCACCCCCTCGGGACAAAGGGGTGAGCAGTTCTTC. Translated, it gives CASTPSGQRGEQFF. V usage is TRBV12-3 or TRBV12-4 and J usage is TRBJ2-1; perhaps TRBD1 as D (6 bases). This CDR3 region has 14 residues. Trimming took off 7 bases at V and 9 bases at J, with 19 bases between the two ends.